This T cell receptor (beta chain) was identified in a study of early T cells in non-severe SARS-CoV-2 infection. In the study overall: The authors sequenced bulk RNA from unsorted whole blood, leaving chains unpaired.

The CDR3 length is 14 residues. CDR1 is SGHNT, CDR2 YYREEE, per germline (reference sequence). With 0 bases removed from V and 6 bases from J, the gap between germline ends came to 10 bases. Attachment of unique molecular identifiers was made to individual cDNA molecules. TCRdb fed the 5' RACE reads into MiXCR, producing one record per CDR3 protein. This table holds some 60,000 distinct CDR3 sequences, roughly a tenth found once. Study results and limitations: Matching with VDJdb favored anti-spike CD8 responses (missing private and CD4 specificities).

This clonotype was found many times. Its antigen is not known. The gene calls are TRBV5-4 and TRBJ1-3; a weak D match, TRBD1 (5 bases). Sequenced: whole blood. The receptor was derived from an adult who was a healthcare worker with PCR-confirmed SARS-CoV-2 infection or an uninfected control (not recorded which). CDR3 sequence (DNA): TGTGCCAGCAGCTTGGAACAGGCAGAAAACACCATATATTTT. As protein: CASSLEQAENTIYF.